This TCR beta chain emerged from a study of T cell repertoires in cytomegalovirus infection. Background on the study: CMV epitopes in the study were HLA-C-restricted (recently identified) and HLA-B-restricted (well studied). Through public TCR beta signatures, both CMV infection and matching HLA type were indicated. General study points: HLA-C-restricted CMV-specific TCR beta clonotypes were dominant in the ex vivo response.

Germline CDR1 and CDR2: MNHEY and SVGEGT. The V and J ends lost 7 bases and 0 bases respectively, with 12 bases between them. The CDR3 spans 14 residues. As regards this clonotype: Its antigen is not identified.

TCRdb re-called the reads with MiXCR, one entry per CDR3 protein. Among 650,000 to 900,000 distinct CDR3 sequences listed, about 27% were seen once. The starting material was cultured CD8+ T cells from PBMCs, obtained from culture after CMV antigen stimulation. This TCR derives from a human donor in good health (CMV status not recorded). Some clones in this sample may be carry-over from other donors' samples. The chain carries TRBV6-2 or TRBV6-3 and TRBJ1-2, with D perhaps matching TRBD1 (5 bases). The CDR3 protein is CASIADRTNYGYTF. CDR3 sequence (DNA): TGTGCCAGCATCGCTGACAGAACTAACTATGGCTACACCTTC.